There are a few counts of the clone carrying this T cell receptor beta chain. The data originate from a study of Graves' ophthalmopathy and Graves' hyperthyroidism. The germline gives CDR1 ENHRY, CDR2 SYGVKD. V dropped 0 bases and J dropped 5 bases, with 7 bases sitting between them. This CDR3 contains 13 residues. Amplification from RNA transcripts yielded the TCR beta CDR3 regions. RT-PCR in the first round used HTBI primers; a second-round multiplex PCR followed. TCRdb independently ran MiXCR on the multiplex PCR reads; one entry per CDR3 protein. The sample has roughly 480,000 distinct CDR3 sequences; about 15% are singletons.

The receptor was derived from a woman between 25 and 40 years old with Graves' ophthalmopathy. This chain links TRBV10-3 with TRBJ1-1; weak D call: TRBD1 (5 bases). Material: blood. The CDR3 coding sequence is TGTGCCATCAGTGAGTCTTGGGGGACTGAAGCTTTCTTT. This encodes CAISESWGTEAFF.